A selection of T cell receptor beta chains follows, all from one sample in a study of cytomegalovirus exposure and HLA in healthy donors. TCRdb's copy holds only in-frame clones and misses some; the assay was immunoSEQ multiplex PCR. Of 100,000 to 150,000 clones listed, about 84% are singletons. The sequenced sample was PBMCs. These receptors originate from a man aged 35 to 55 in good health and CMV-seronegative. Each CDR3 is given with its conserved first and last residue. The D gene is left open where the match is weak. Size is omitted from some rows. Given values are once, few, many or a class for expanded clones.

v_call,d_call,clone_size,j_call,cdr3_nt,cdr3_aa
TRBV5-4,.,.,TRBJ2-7,TGTGCCAGCAGCTTGGGCAGGGCCTACGAGCAGTACTTC,CASSLGRAYEQYF
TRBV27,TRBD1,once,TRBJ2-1,TGTGCCAGCAGTTTTTGGGGGACAGTACGAGGCAATGAGCAGTTCTTC,CASSFWGTVRGNEQFF
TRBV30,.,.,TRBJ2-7,TGTGCCTGGAGTGTAGGGGCCTACGAGCAGTACTTC,CAWSVGAYEQYF
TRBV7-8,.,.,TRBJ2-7,TGTGCCAGCAGCCGGGAGACCGCCTACGAGCAGTACTTC,CASSRETAYEQYF
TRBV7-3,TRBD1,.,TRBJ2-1,TGTGCCAGCAGTCCTCCCGGGACAGCTAGAAATGAGCAGTTCTTC,CASSPPGTARNEQFF
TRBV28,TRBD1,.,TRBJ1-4,TGTGCCAGCAGTTTGGGGACAGGGAAAAGGGAAAAACTGTTTTTT,CASSLGTGKREKLFF
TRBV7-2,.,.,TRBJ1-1,TGTGCCAGCAGCTCCCGACAGCTTCATGAAGCTTTCTTT,CASSSRQLHEAFF
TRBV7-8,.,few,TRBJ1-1,TGTGCCAGCAGCCACGGGGAGGGCGGGGGGAGGGTTGGGTCTGAAGCTTTCTTT,CASSHGEGGGRVGSEAFF
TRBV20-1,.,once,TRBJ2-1,TGCAGTGCCGCGATCAATGAGCAGTTCTTC,CSAAINEQFF
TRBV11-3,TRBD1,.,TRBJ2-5,TGTGCCAGCAGCTTCGGGACAGGAGGTCAAGAGACCCAGTACTTC,CASSFGTGGQETQYF
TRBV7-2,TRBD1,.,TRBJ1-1,TGTGCCAGCAGCTTAGCCGGCCCCGACAGGGAATTTTCGAACACTGAAGCTTTCTTT,CASSLAGPDREFSNTEAFF
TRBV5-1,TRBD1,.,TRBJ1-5,TGCGCCAGCAGCCCGACAGGGGGTGGAAATCAGCCCCAGCATTTT,CASSPTGGGNQPQHF
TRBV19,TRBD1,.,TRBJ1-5,TGTGCCAGTAGTCCCCGACAGGGGAGTCAGCCCCAGCATTTT,CASSPRQGSQPQHF
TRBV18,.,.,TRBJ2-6,TGTGCCAGCTCACCTAGTGGAGTTCCTGGGGCCAACGTCCTGACTTTC,CASSPSGVPGANVLTF
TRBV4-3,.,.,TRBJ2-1,TGCGCCAGCAGCCAAGAAGGTAGCGAGGTTTGTGATGAGCAGTTCTTC,CASSQEGSEVCDEQFF
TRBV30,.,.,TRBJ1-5,TGTGCCTGGAGTGTACCAGGGTTGGGTCAGCCCCAGCATTTT,CAWSVPGLGQPQHF
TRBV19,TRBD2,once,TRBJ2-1,TGTGCCAGTAGTCTGACTAGCGTCAATGAGCAGTTCTTC,CASSLTSVNEQFF
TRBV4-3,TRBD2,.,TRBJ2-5,TGCGCCAGCAGCCAAGATCTCCCTAGGCTAGCGGGGGGGTATACGGAGACCCAGTACTTC,CASSQDLPRLAGGYTETQYF
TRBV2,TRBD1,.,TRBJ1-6,TGTGCCAGCAGTGTAGGCCGGACAGGAAATTATGCCTCCCTCCACTTT,CASSVGRTGNYASLHF
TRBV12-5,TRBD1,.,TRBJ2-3,TGTGCTAGTGGTCTGGGACAGAGGACAGATACGCAGTATTTT,CASGLGQRTDTQYF
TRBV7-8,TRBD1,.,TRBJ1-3,TGTGCCAGCAGACAGGGGCCCCCTGGAAACACCATATATTTT,CASRQGPPGNTIYF
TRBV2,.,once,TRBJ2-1,TGTGCCAGCAGTGAAGACCCCGGTCAAGCCTACAATGAGCAGTTCTTC,CASSEDPGQAYNEQFF
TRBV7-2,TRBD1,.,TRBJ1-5,TGTGCCAGCAGCTTAGGACAGGGGTGGGATCAGCCCCAGCATTTT,CASSLGQGWDQPQHF